A selection of T cell receptor beta chains follows, all from one sample in a study of a mutant IDH1 vaccine in newly diagnosed glioma. Using immunoSEQ multiplex PCR, the repertoire was profiled, and TCRdb retains in-frame clones only, with some absent. The sample contains approximately 26,000 clones, more than 65% of which appear only once. Their cognate antigens are unknown. This specimen was PBMCs, taken from a glioma patient whose treatment included an IDH1 peptide vaccine. The receptors were gathered from a man aged 35 to 55 with glioma. Some clones in this sample may be carry-over from other donors' samples. Each CDR3 is given with its conserved first and last residue. Each record gives: V gene, J gene, D gene, clone size, CDR3 DNA, CDR3 protein. A D gene is named only where the DNA matches it firmly. Size is omitted from some rows. Given values are once, few, many or a class for expanded clones.

V gene: TRBV29-1
J gene: TRBJ1-2
D gene: -
clone size: -
CDR3 DNA: TGCAGCGCCGCCGACGGAAAATATAACTATGGCTACACCTTC
CDR3 protein: CSAADGKYNYGYTF

V gene: TRBV2
J gene: TRBJ2-4
D gene: -
clone size: -
CDR3 DNA: TGTGCCAGCAGTGCGAAGAGGGCCAAAAACATTCAGTACTTC
CDR3 protein: CASSAKRAKNIQYF

V gene: TRBV4-1
J gene: TRBJ1-2
D gene: -
clone size: -
CDR3 DNA: TGCGCCAGCAGCCCCCGGGCAGGGAGAGTGGATGGCTACACCTTC
CDR3 protein: CASSPRAGRVDGYTF

V gene: TRBV5-1
J gene: TRBJ1-3
D gene: TRBD1
clone size: -
CDR3 DNA: TGCGCCAGCAGCTTGGTCTTCATAGGAGGGGGCGGAAACACCATATATTTT
CDR3 protein: CASSLVFIGGGGNTIYF

V gene: TRBV5-4
J gene: TRBJ2-7
D gene: -
clone size: -
CDR3 DNA: TGTGCCAGCAGCTTGGGTACGACCTCCTACGAGCAGTACTTC
CDR3 protein: CASSLGTTSYEQYF

V gene: TRBV29-1
J gene: TRBJ2-5
D gene: -
clone size: -
CDR3 DNA: TGCAGCACTGACGGTCAAGAGACCCAGTACTTC
CDR3 protein: CSTDGQETQYF

V gene: TRBV6-1
J gene: TRBJ1-2
D gene: -
clone size: -
CDR3 DNA: TGTGCCAGCAGTGACCTACCGGGGGGGGCTAACTATGGCTACACCTTC
CDR3 protein: CASSDLPGGANYGYTF

V gene: TRBV19
J gene: TRBJ1-2
D gene: -
clone size: -
CDR3 DNA: TGTGCCAGTAGTATGAGAGGTGGAGGCTATGGCTACACCTTC
CDR3 protein: CASSMRGGGYGYTF

V gene: TRBV5-1
J gene: TRBJ2-1
D gene: TRBD2
clone size: once
CDR3 DNA: TGCGCCAGCAGCTTCTCTAGCGGGGGCCCCTCGGATGAGCAGTTCTTC
CDR3 protein: CASSFSSGGPSDEQFF

V gene: TRBV7-2
J gene: TRBJ1-1
D gene: -
clone size: few
CDR3 DNA: TGTGCCAGCAGCTTAGGAGGCAGGGAGACTGAAGCTTTCTTT
CDR3 protein: CASSLGGRETEAFF

V gene: TRBV5-1
J gene: TRBJ2-2
D gene: -
clone size: -
CDR3 DNA: TGCGCCAGCAGCTTGGGGAACACCGGGGAGATGTTTTTT
CDR3 protein: CASSLGNTGEMFF

V gene: TRBV7-8
J gene: TRBJ1-1
D gene: -
clone size: few
CDR3 DNA: TGTGCCAGCAGCTCCAGGAACACTGAAGCTTTCTTT
CDR3 protein: CASSSRNTEAFF

V gene: TRBV29-1
J gene: TRBJ2-7
D gene: -
clone size: -
CDR3 DNA: TGCAGCGTTGAAAAGCCAGGGCAAGCCTACGAGCAGTACTTC
CDR3 protein: CSVEKPGQAYEQYF

V gene: TRBV5-6
J gene: TRBJ2-7
D gene: -
clone size: -
CDR3 DNA: TGTGCCAGCAGCGCGGGACCTTCCTACGAGCAGTACTTC
CDR3 protein: CASSAGPSYEQYF

V gene: TRBV18
J gene: TRBJ2-7
D gene: TRBD2
clone size: -
CDR3 DNA: TGTGCCAGCTCACCACCGGTCGAGCGGGGGGACCCCTTGTACGAGCAGTACTTC
CDR3 protein: CASSPPVERGDPLYEQYF

V gene: TRBV10-1
J gene: TRBJ1-4
D gene: -
clone size: -
CDR3 DNA: TGCGCCAGCAGTGAGTCGGGGTCTGAAAAACTGTTTTTT
CDR3 protein: CASSESGSEKLFF

V gene: TRBV6-6
J gene: TRBJ1-2
D gene: TRBD1
clone size: -
CDR3 DNA: TGTGCCAGCAGTTCACCACCGGGACAGGTGCATGGCTACACCTTC
CDR3 protein: CASSSPPGQVHGYTF

V gene: TRBV7-3
J gene: TRBJ1-1
D gene: -
clone size: -
CDR3 DNA: TGTGCCAGCAGTTGGAGGGTTACCGGTGAAGCTTTCTTT
CDR3 protein: CASSWRVTGEAFF

V gene: TRBV10-1
J gene: TRBJ2-2
D gene: -
clone size: -
CDR3 DNA: TGCGCCAGCAGTGAGTCAGGCGGGACTCCAGTCACCGGGGAGCTGTTTTTT
CDR3 protein: CASSESGGTPVTGELFF

V gene: TRBV4-1
J gene: TRBJ1-5
D gene: TRBD1
clone size: once
CDR3 DNA: TGCGCCAGCAGCCAACACACGGACAGGGGGCGGCAGCCCCAGCATTTT
CDR3 protein: CASSQHTDRGRQPQHF

V gene: TRBV29-1
J gene: TRBJ1-6
D gene: -
clone size: -
CDR3 DNA: TGCAGCGTTGAAGATACCCCGAATTCACCCCTCCACTTT
CDR3 protein: CSVEDTPNSPLHF

V gene: TRBV18
J gene: TRBJ1-2
D gene: -
clone size: -
CDR3 DNA: TGTGCCAGCTCACCTGGGTACAGGGCCCACTATGGCTACACCTTC
CDR3 protein: CASSPGYRAHYGYTF

V gene: TRBV19
J gene: TRBJ1-5
D gene: TRBD1
clone size: -
CDR3 DNA: TGTGCCAGTAGTACGAGACAGGGGCCGGGCAATCAGCCCCAGCATTTT
CDR3 protein: CASSTRQGPGNQPQHF

V gene: TRBV6-1
J gene: TRBJ1-1
D gene: -
clone size: medium-sized
CDR3 DNA: TGTGCCAGCTCAAGACAGACGAACACTGAAGCTTTCTTT
CDR3 protein: CASSRQTNTEAFF

V gene: TRBV5-1
J gene: TRBJ1-1
D gene: -
clone size: once
CDR3 DNA: TGCGCCAGCAGCTCTCGAGAGGGTTCGTCAGAGGCTTTCTTT
CDR3 protein: CASSSREGSSEAFF

V gene: TRBV7-2
J gene: TRBJ1-5
D gene: -
clone size: -
CDR3 DNA: TGTGCCAGCAGCTTACAATCCCACAGCAATAGCAATCAGCCCCAGCATTTT
CDR3 protein: CASSLQSHSNSNQPQHF

V gene: TRBV9
J gene: TRBJ2-2
D gene: -
clone size: -
CDR3 DNA: TGTGCCAGCAGCGTAGCTATTGACACCGGGGAGCTGTTTTTT
CDR3 protein: CASSVAIDTGELFF

V gene: TRBV7-9
J gene: TRBJ2-5
D gene: -
clone size: -
CDR3 DNA: TGTGCCAGCAGCTCATTGACATTTCAGGGAGAGACCCAGTACTTC
CDR3 protein: CASSSLTFQGETQYF

V gene: TRBV19
J gene: TRBJ1-4
D gene: TRBD1
clone size: -
CDR3 DNA: TGTGCCGGAGGAAGTGGGACCGGGACAGGGAGCCTTAATGAAAAACTGTTTTTT
CDR3 protein: CAGGSGTGTGSLNEKLFF